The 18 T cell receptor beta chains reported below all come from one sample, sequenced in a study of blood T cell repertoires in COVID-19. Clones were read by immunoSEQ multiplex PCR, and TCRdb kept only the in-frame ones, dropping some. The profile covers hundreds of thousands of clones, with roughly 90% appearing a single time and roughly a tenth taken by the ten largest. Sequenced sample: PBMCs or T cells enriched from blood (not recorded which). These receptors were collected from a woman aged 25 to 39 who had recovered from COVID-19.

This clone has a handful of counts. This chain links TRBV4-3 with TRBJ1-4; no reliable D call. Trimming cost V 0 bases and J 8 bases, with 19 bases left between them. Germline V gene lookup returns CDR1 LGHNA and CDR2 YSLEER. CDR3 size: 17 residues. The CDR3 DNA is TGCGCCAGCAGCCAAGATCTTAGCGCGGGCATCGGCGAAAAACTGTTTTTT. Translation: CASSQDLSAGIGEKLFF.

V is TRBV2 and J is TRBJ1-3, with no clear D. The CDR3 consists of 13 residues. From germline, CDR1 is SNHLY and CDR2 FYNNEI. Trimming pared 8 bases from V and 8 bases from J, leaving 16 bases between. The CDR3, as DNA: TGTGCCAGCCGTGCGGGGAGTTCGGACACCATATATTTT. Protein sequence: CASRAGSSDTIYF.

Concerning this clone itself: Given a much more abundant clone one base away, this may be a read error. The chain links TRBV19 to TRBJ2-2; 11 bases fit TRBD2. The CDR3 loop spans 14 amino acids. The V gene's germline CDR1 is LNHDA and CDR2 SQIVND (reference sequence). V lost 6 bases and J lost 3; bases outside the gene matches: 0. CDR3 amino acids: CASRLAGDTGELFF. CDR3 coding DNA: TGTGCCAGTAGACTAGCGGGAGACACCGGGGAGCTGTTTTTT.

The CDR3 sequence: CASSFGQTGWGQETQYF. The CDR3 DNA reads as TGCGCCAGCAGCTTCGGACAGACCGGTTGGGGACAAGAGACCCAGTACTTC. The chain links TRBV5-1 to TRBJ2-5; a weak D match, TRBD1 (6 bases). Germline V gene sequence: CDR1 SGHRS, CDR2 YFSETQ. Trimming left V 2 bases short and J 2 bases short, with 19 bases between. The CDR3 loop spans 17 amino acids.

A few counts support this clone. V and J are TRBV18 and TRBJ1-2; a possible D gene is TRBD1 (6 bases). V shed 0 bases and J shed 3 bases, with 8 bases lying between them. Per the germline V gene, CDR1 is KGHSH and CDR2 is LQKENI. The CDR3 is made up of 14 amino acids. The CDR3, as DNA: TGTGCCAGCTCACCACCTGCAGGGGACTATGGCTACACCTTC. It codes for CASSPPAGDYGYTF.

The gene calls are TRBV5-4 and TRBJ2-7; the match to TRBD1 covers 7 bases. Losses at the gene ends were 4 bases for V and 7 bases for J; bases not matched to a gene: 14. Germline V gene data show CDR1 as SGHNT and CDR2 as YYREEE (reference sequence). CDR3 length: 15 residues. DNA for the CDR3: TGTGCCAGCAGCCATACGGGACAGCACAGTAGGGAGCAGTACTTC. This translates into CASSHTGQHSREQYF. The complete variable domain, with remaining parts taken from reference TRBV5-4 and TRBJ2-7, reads ETGVTQSPTHLIKTRGQQVTLRCSSQSGHNTVSWYQQALGQGPQFIFQYYREEENGRGNFPPRFSGLQFPNYSSELNVNALELDDSALYLCASSHTGQHSREQYFGPGTRLTVT.

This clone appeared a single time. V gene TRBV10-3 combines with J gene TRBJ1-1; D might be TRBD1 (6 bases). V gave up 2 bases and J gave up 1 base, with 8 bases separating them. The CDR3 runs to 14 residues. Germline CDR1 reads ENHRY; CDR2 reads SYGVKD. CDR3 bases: TGTGCCATCAGTGAGCTGGACAGGAACACTGAAGCTTTCTTT. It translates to CAISELDRNTEAFF.

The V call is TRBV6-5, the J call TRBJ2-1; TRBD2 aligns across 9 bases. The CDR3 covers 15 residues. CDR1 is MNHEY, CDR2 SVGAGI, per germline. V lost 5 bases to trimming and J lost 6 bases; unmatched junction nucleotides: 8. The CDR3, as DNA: TGTGCCAGCAGTAACGTAGCGGGAGAGGTCAATGAGCAGTTCTTC. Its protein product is CASSNVAGEVNEQFF.

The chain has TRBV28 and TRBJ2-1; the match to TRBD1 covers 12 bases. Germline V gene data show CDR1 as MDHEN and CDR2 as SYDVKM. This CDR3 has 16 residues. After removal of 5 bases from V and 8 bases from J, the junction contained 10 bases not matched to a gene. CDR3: CASSPHAGTGGYEQFF. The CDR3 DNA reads TGTGCCAGCAGTCCACACGCCGGGACAGGGGGCTATGAGCAGTTCTTC.

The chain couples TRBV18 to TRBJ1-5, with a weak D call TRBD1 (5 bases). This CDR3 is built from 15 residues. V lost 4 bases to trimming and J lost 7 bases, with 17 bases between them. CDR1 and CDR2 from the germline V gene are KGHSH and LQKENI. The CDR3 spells CASSLGQSKNQPQHF. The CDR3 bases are TGTGCCAGCTCACTCGGACAAAGTAAGAACCAGCCCCAGCATTTT. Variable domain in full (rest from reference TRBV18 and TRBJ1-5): NAGVMQNPRHLVRRRGQEARLRCSPMKGHSHVYWYRQLPEEGLKFMVYLQKENIIDESGMPKERFSAEFPKEGPSILRIQQVVRGDSAAYFCASSLGQSKNQPQHFGDGTRLSIL.

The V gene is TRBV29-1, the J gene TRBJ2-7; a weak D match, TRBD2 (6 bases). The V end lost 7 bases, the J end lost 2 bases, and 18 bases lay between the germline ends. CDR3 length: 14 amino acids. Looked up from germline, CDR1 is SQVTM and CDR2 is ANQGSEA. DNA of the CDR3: TGCAGCGGACGCAGCGGAGGGTCCCCCTACGAGCAGTACTTC. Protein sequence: CSGRSGGSPYEQYF.

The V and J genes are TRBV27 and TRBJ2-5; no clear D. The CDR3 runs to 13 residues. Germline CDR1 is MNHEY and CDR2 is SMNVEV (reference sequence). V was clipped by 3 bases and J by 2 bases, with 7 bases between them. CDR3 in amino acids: CASSFTTQETQYF. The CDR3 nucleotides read TGTGCCAGCAGTTTTACCACACAAGAGACCCAGTACTTC.

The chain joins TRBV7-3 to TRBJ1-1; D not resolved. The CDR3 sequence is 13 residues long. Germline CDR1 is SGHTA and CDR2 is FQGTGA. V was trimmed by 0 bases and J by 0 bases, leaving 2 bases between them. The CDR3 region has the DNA TGTGCCAGCAGCTTAACTATGAACACTGAAGCTTTCTTT. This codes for CASSLTMNTEAFF.

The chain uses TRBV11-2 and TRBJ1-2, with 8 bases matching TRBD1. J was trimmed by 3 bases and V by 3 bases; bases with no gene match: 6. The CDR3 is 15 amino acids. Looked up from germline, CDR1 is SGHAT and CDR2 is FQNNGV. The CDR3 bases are TGTGCCAGCAGCTTCCTGATACAGGGGGACTATGGCTACACCTTC. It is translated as CASSFLIQGDYGYTF.

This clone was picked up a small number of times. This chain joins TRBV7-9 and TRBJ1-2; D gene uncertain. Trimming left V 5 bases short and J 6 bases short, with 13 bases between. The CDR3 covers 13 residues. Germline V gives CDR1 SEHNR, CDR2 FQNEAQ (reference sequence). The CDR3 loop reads CASSRENLHGYTF. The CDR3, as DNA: TGTGCCAGCAGCCGGGAGAATCTACATGGCTACACCTTC.

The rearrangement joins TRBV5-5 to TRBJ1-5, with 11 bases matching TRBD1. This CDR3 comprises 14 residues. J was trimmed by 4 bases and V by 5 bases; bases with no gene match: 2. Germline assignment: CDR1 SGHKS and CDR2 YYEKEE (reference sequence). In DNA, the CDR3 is TGTGCCAGCAGTGGGACAGGGGGGAATCAGCCCCAGCATTTT. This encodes CASSGTGGNQPQHF.

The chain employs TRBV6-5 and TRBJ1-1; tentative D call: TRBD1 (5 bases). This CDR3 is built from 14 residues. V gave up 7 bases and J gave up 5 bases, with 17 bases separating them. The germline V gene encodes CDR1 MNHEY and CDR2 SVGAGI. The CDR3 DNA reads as TGTGCCAGCACCTATAGTCTGGGGGGGACTGAAGCTTTCTTT. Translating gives CASTYSLGGTEAFF.

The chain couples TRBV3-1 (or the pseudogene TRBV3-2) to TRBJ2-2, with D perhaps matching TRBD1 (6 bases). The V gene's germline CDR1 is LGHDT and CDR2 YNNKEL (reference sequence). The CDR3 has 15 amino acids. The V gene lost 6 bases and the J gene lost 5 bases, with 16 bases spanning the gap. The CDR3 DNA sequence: TGTGCCAGCAGGGCGACAGGTTTTGTAACCGGGGAGCTGTTTTTT. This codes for CASRATGFVTGELFF.